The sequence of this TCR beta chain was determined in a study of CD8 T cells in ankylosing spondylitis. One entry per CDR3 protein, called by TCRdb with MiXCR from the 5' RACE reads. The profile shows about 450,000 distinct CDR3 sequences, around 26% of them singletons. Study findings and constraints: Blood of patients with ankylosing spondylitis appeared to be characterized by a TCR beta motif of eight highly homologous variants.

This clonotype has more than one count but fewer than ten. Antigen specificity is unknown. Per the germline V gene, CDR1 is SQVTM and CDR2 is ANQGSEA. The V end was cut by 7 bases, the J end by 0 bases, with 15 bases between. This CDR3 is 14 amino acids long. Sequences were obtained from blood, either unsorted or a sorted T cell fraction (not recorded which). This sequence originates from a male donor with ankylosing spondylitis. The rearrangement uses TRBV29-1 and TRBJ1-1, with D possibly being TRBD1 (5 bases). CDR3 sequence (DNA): TGCAGCGCTTCCAGGGCAAGACTGAACACTGAAGCTTTCTTT. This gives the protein CSASRARLNTEAFF. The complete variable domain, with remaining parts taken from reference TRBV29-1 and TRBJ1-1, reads SAVISQKPSRDICQRGTSLTIQCQVDSQVTMMFWYRQQPGQSLTLIATANQGSEATYESGFVIDKFPISRPNLTFSTLTVSNMSPEDSSIYLCSASRARLNTEAFFGQGTRLTVV.